The 26 T cell receptor beta chains reported below all come from one sample, sequenced in a study of T cell changes during pregnancy in multiple sclerosis. Generated by immunoSEQ multiplex PCR, the TCRdb table keeps only in-frame clones and is missing some. The sample includes 80,000 to 100,000 clones, about nine tenths of them seen just once. This material consisted of peripheral blood, taken in the second trimester of pregnancy. These receptors were taken from a female donor in good health, enrolled as a control in a pregnancy study.

With respect to this clone: The same CDR3 is also encoded by other DNA sequences in this sample. CDR3 sequence reads: CASSRALSGSGADTQYF. The CDR3 coding sequence is TGCGCCAGCAGCCGAGCTCTTAGCGGGAGTGGCGCAGATACGCAGTATTTT. The gene calls are TRBV4-3 and TRBJ2-3; 9 nucleotides line up with TRBD2. The CDR3 contains 17 residues. CDR1 is LGHNA, CDR2 YSLEER, per germline. Trimming at V came to 4 bases and at J to 4 bases, leaving 12 bases not matched to a gene.

This sequence joins TRBV4-1 and TRBJ1-4, with D uncertain. The germline V gene has CDR1 MGHRA and CDR2 YSYEKL. This CDR3 has 16 residues. V was pared by 0 bases and J by 8 bases, with 16 bases between. CDR3 in amino acids: CASSQDRAAGKEKLFF. The CDR3 region has the DNA TGCGCCAGCAGCCAAGATCGGGCCGCCGGGAAGGAAAAACTGTTTTTT.

This chain links TRBV7-2 with TRBJ2-7; no clear D gene. The CDR3 extends over 14 amino acids. CDR1 is SGHTA, CDR2 FQGNSA, per germline. V gave up 1 base and J gave up 6 bases, with 13 bases separating them. CDR3 in amino acids: CASSLDPLGGEQYF. As DNA, the CDR3 is TGTGCCAGCAGCTTAGATCCTTTAGGCGGCGAGCAGTACTTC.

The rearrangement uses TRBV29-1 and TRBJ1-6, with D uncertain. Germline values: CDR1 SQVTM, CDR2 ANQGSEA. The CDR3 extends over 12 amino acids. Between the trimmed V and J ends, which lost 7 bases and 7 bases, there was a span of 11 bases. The DNA of the CDR3 is TGCAGCGCGGGTGAGGGAAATTCACCCCTCCACTTT. Protein sequence: CSAGEGNSPLHF.

In DNA form, the CDR3 reads TGTGCCAGCAGTTTATCACGGGACAGTAATGAAAAACTGTTTTTT. Encoded protein: CASSLSRDSNEKLFF. The rearrangement links TRBV27 to TRBJ1-4, with 7 bases fitting TRBD1. The junction had 2 bases not matched to a gene; V was cut back by 0 bases and J by 4 bases. Germline V gives CDR1 MNHEY, CDR2 SMNVEV (reference sequence). The CDR3 extends over 15 amino acids.

This clone showed up just once. The DNA of the CDR3 is TGTGCCAGCAGGAGGGCCTCAGGGGGCTACGAGCAGTACTTC. This sequence encodes CASRRASGGYEQYF. The gene calls are TRBV28 and TRBJ2-7; 7 bases are shared with TRBD1. CDR3 length equals 14 residues. J lost 3 bases, V lost 6 bases, and 8 bases had no gene match. Germline CDR1 and CDR2: MDHEN and SYDVKM.

V usage is TRBV7-6 and J usage is TRBJ1-2; 9 bases align to TRBD1. The germline V gene has CDR1 SGHVS and CDR2 FNYEAQ. J lost 8 bases, V lost 4 bases, and 5 bases had no gene match. The CDR3 loop spans 13 amino acids. DNA of the CDR3: TGTGCCAGCAGCTCCAGGACAGGGGTCGGCTACACCTTC. This codes for CASSSRTGVGYTF.

This chain connects TRBV5-1 to TRBJ2-7; 8 nucleotides line up with TRBD1. V was pared by 3 bases and J by 2 bases, with 4 bases of the junction left unmatched. The length of the CDR3 is 14 residues. Germline V gene data show CDR1 as SGHRS and CDR2 as YFSETQ. CDR3 in amino acids: CASSWGQAAYEQYF. The CDR3 nucleotides are TGCGCCAGCAGCTGGGGACAGGCTGCCTACGAGCAGTACTTC. The complete variable domain, with remaining parts taken from reference TRBV5-1 and TRBJ2-7, reads KAGVTQTPRYLIKTRGQQVTLSCSPISGHRSVSWYQQTPGQGLQFLFEYFSETQRNKGNFPGRFSGRQFSNSRSEMNVSTLELGDSALYLCASSWGQAAYEQYFGPGTRLTVT.

V usage is TRBV19 and J usage is TRBJ2-7; 9 bases are shared with TRBD1. V lost 4 bases and J lost 5; bases outside the gene matches: 6. CDR3 length equals 14 residues. The germline CDR1 and CDR2 sequences are LNHDA and SQIVND (reference sequence). The chain's CDR3 is CASSTGQGVDEQYF. CDR3 nucleotides: TGTGCCAGTAGTACGGGACAGGGTGTAGACGAGCAGTACTTC.

CDR3 DNA sequence: TGTGCCAGCTCACCAAGGGGACAGGGAGACTATGGCTACACCTTC. This gives the protein CASSPRGQGDYGYTF. The genes are TRBV18 and TRBJ1-2; 9 bases are a match to TRBD1. The germline V gene has CDR1 KGHSH and CDR2 LQKENI. V lost 2 bases to trimming and J lost 3 bases; unmatched junction nucleotides: 4. This CDR3 is 15 amino acids long.

J is TRBJ2-1 and V is TRBV6-4, with TRBD2 identical over 8 bases. V lost 7 bases and J lost 6; bases outside the gene matches: 14. This CDR3 is built from 16 residues. Germline CDR1 is MRHNA and CDR2 is SNTAGT. In DNA, the CDR3 is TGTGCCAGCACGACGGGAGCGGGAGTTTCGGTCAATGAGCAGTTCTTC. Its protein is CASTTGAGVSVNEQFF.

This clone appeared a single time. V and J are TRBV9 and TRBJ1-5; TRBD1 agrees at 8 bases. V was clipped by 0 bases and J by 6 bases; unmatched bases: 5. CDR1 and CDR2 from the germline V gene are SGDLS and YYNGEE. CDR3 size: 15 residues. The chain's CDR3 is CASSVEGTGGQPQHF. CDR3 nucleotide sequence: TGTGCCAGCAGCGTAGAGGGGACAGGAGGTCAGCCCCAGCATTTT.

The chain couples TRBV11-2 to TRBJ1-4, with D uncertain. Trimming removed 8 bases at V and 8 bases at J, with 18 bases between. Germline CDR1 reads SGHAT; CDR2 reads FQNNGV. This CDR3 is 14 amino acids long. The CDR3 spells CASSSRTREEKLFF. In DNA form, the CDR3 reads TGTGCCAGCTCTTCTCGGACCCGGGAGGAAAAACTGTTTTTT.

The V call is TRBV11-3, the J call TRBJ1-1, with 8 bases fitting TRBD1. V was clipped by 5 bases and J by 4 bases; unmatched bases: 3. Looked up from germline, CDR1 is SGHNT and CDR2 is YENEEA. CDR3 length: 13 amino acids. The CDR3 sequence: CASSRDRGTEAFF. CDR3 DNA sequence: TGTGCCAGCAGCCGAGACAGGGGCACTGAAGCTTTCTTT. The full variable domain, completed using reference TRBV11-3 and TRBJ1-1, is EAGVVQSPRYKIIEKKQPVAFWCNPISGHNTLYWYLQNLGQGPELLIRYENEEAVDDSQLPKDRFSAERLKGVDSTLKIQPAELGDSAVYLCASSRDRGTEAFFGQGTRLTVV.

The rearrangement joins TRBV2 to TRBJ2-7; D not resolved. V was clipped by 3 bases and J by 2 bases, with 8 bases between them. This CDR3 spans 13 amino acids. Germline CDR1 reads SNHLY; CDR2 reads FYNNEI. CDR3 residues: CASSDSPAYEQYF. The DNA for the CDR3 is TGTGCCAGCAGTGATTCCCCAGCCTACGAGCAGTACTTC.

V is TRBV7-8 and J is TRBJ1-5; 11 nucleotides agree with TRBD1. Germline V CDR1 and CDR2: SGHVS, FQNEAQ. The CDR3 has 16 residues. The trim removed 5 bases at V and 5 bases at J, leaving 8 bases unmatched. The CDR3 DNA reads as TGTGCCAGCAGCCCAGGGGACAGGGGGGGAGATCAGCCCCAGCATTTT. Translation: CASSPGDRGGDQPQHF.

This chain links TRBV11-2 with TRBJ1-5; no clear D. Trimming took off 2 bases at V and 6 bases at J, with 11 bases between the two ends. CDR1 is SGHAT, CDR2 FQNNGV, per germline. CDR3 length: 14 residues. The CDR3 reads CASSLTRGGQPQHF. In DNA, the CDR3 is TGTGCCAGCAGCTTAACCCGGGGAGGTCAGCCCCAGCATTTT.

The chain joins TRBV6-1 to TRBJ2-7; weak D call: TRBD1 (6 bases). Trimming took off 1 base at V and 3 bases at J, with 16 bases between the two ends. This CDR3 comprises 16 residues. The germline V gene encodes CDR1 MNHNS and CDR2 SASEGT. CDR3 coding DNA: TGTGCCAGCAGTGAAGTGAACAGGGTCCGTGACTACGAGCAGTACTTC. This sequence encodes CASSEVNRVRDYEQYF.

The chain joins TRBV29-1 to TRBJ1-2, with TRBD1 matching 10 bases. V lost 7 bases and J lost 8; bases outside the gene matches: 13. The CDR3 runs 14 residues. Germline V gene data show CDR1 as SQVTM and CDR2 as ANQGSEA. The chain's CDR3 is CSATLSDRGLGYTF. Written as DNA, the CDR3 is TGCAGCGCCACCCTCAGCGACAGGGGGCTCGGCTACACCTTC.

The gene calls are TRBV7-9 and TRBJ1-4, with TRBD1 matching 9 bases. V lost 5 bases to trimming and J lost 4 bases; unmatched junction nucleotides: 2. CDR3 length: 14 residues. Germline lookup yields CDR1 SEHNR and CDR2 FQNEAQ (reference sequence). CDR3 region: CASSAGQGNEKLFF. The CDR3 DNA reads TGTGCCAGCAGCGCGGGACAGGGTAATGAAAAACTGTTTTTT.

In its sample, this clone was seen once. The V call is TRBV2, the J call TRBJ2-1, with TRBD1 identical over 7 bases. The CDR3 runs to 15 residues. Trimming removed 6 bases from V and 2 bases from J; junction bases left unmatched: 7. CDR1 and CDR2 from the germline V gene are SNHLY and FYNNEI. CDR3 sequence (DNA): TGTGCCAGCAGGATATGGACAGGCCCCTACAATGAGCAGTTCTTC. This gives the protein CASRIWTGPYNEQFF.

V gene TRBV7-2 combines with J gene TRBJ1-3; a weak D match, TRBD1 (5 bases). This CDR3 is built from 15 residues. V shed 5 bases and J shed 2 bases, with 13 bases lying between them. CDR1 SGHTA and CDR2 FQGNSA come from the germline V gene. The DNA for the CDR3 is TGTGCCAGCAGCGAAAGGGCGGGGGCTGGAAACACCATATATTTT. Its protein product is CASSERAGAGNTIYF.

The CDR3 region is CASGGGIEAFF. CDR3 DNA: TGTGCCTCAGGCGGGGGAATAGAAGCTTTCTTT. The rearrangement joins TRBV19 to TRBJ1-1, with D maybe TRBD1 (5 bases). CDR1 and CDR2 (germline): LNHDA, SQIVND (reference sequence). This CDR3 comprises 11 residues. Trimming took off 11 bases at V and 8 bases at J, with 15 bases between the two ends. The variable domain in full, with the rest retrieved from reference TRBV19 and TRBJ1-1, is DGGITQSPKYLFRKEGQNVTLSCEQNLNHDAMYWYRQDPGQGLRLIYYSQIVNDFQKGDIAEGYSVSREKKESFPLTVTSAQKNPTAFYLCASGGGIEAFFGQGTRLTVV.

This chain connects TRBV7-9 to TRBJ2-3, with D tentatively TRBD2 (7 bases). This CDR3 region has 15 residues. Germline V lookup: CDR1 SEHNR, CDR2 FQNEAQ (reference sequence). V was pared by 1 base and J by 1 base, with 9 bases between. The CDR3 reads CASSLVRGRTDTQYF. CDR3 nucleotides: TGTGCCAGCAGCTTAGTGCGGGGGCGCACAGATACGCAGTATTTT.

The chain links TRBV9 to TRBJ1-5; 7 bases are a match to TRBD1. Germline V gives CDR1 SGDLS, CDR2 YYNGEE. The J segment lost 2 bases and the V segment lost 0 bases, leaving 2 bases of the junction unmatched. CDR3 size: 15 residues. DNA for the CDR3: TGTGCCAGCAGCGTAGGCACAGGGGGCAATCAGCCCCAGCATTTT. It yields the protein CASSVGTGGNQPQHF.

The chain carries TRBV5-1 and TRBJ2-1; the D gene is possibly TRBD1 (5 bases). Germline lookup yields CDR1 SGHRS and CDR2 YFSETQ. V lost 3 bases to trimming and J lost 4 bases, with 11 bases between them. CDR3 size: 14 residues. CDR3 amino acids: CASSWVTGYNEQFF. The CDR3 nucleotides are TGCGCCAGCAGCTGGGTTACAGGTTACAATGAGCAGTTCTTC.